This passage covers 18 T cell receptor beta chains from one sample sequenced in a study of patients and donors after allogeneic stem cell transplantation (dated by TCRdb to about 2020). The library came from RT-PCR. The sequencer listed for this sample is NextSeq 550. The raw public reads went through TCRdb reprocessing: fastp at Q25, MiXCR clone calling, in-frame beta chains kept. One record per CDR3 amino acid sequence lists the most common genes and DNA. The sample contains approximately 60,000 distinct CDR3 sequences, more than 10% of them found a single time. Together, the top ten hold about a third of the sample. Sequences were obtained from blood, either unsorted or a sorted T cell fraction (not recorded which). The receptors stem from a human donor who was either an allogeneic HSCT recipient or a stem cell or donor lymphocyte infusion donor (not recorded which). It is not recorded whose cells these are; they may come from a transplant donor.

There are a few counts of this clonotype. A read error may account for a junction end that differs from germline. In nucleotides, the CDR3 is TGTGCCAGCAGGGGACAGTTCTCCCTTTTT. It translates to CASRGQFSLF. The rearrangement uses TRBV2 and TRBJ1-4, with TRBD1 identical over 7 bases. CDR1 is SNHLY, CDR2 FYNNEI, per germline. The CDR3 is 10 amino acids.

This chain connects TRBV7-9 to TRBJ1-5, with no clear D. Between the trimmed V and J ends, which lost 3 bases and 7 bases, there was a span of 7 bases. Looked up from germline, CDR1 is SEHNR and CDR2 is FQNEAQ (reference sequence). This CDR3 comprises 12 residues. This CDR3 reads CASSFEEQPQHF. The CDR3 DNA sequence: TGTGCCAGCAGCTTCGAGGAACAGCCCCAGCATTTT.

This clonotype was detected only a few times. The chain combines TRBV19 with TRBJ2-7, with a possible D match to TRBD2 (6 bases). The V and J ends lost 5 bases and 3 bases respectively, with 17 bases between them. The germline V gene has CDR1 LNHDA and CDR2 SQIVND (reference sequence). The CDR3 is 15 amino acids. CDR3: CASSFQALADYEQYF. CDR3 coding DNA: TGTGCCAGTAGTTTTCAGGCACTAGCAGACTACGAGCAGTACTTC.

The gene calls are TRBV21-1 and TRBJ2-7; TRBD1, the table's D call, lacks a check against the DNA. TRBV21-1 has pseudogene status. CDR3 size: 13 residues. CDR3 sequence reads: CARAGPNNYEQYF. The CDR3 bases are TGTGCCAGGGCGGGTCCCAATAATTACGAGCAGTACTTC.

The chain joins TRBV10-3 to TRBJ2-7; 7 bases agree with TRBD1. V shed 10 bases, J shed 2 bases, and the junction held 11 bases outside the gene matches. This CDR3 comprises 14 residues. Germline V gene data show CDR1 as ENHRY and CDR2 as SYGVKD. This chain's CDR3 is CATLTGDGPYEQYF. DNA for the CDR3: TGTGCCACCTTAACAGGGGATGGCCCCTACGAGCAGTACTTC.

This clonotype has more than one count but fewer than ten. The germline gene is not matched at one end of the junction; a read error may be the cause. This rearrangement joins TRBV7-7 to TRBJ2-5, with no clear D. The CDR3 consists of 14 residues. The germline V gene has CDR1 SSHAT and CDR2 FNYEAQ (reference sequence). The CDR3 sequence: CASSLVGYQETQYF. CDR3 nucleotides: TGTGCTAGCAGCTTAGTTGGGTACCAAGAGACCCAGTACTTC.

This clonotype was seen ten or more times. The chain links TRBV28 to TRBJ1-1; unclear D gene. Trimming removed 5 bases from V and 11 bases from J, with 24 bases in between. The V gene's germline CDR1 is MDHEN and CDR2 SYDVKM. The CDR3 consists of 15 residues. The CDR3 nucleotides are TGTGCCAGCAGTGCGTCGACAAGTAGGTGGGTCGAGGCTTTCTTT. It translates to CASSASTSRWVEAFF.

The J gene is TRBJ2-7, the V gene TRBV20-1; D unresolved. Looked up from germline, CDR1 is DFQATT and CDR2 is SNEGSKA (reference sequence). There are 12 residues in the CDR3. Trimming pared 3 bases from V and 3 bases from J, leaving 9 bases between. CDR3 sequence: CSASGTDYEQYF. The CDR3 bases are TGCAGTGCTAGCGGCACCGACTACGAGCAGTACTTC.

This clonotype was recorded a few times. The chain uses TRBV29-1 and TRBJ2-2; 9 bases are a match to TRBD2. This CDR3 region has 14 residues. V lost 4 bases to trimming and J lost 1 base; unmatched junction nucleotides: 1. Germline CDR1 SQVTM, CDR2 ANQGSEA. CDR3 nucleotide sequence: TGCAGCGTTGCGACTAGCGGGAACACCGGGGAGCTGTTTTTT. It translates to CSVATSGNTGELFF.

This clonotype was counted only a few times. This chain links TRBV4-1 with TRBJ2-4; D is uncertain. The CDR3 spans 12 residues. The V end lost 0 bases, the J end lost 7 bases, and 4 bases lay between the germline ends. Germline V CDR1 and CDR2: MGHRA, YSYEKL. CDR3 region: CASSQEGNIQYF. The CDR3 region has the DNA TGCGCCAGCAGCCAAGAGGGGAACATTCAGTACTTC.

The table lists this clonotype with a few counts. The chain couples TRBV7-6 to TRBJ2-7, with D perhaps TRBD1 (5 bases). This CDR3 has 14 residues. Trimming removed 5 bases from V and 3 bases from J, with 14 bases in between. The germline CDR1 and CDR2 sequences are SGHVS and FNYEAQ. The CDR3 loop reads CASSIGADGYEQYF. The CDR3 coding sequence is TGTGCCAGCAGCATAGGGGCAGACGGCTACGAGCAGTACTTC.

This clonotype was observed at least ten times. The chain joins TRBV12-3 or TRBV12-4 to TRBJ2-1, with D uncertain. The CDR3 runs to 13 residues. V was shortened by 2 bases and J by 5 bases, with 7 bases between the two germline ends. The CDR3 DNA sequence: TGTGCCAGCAGTTTATACAGTAACAATGAGCAGTTCTTC. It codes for CASSLYSNNEQFF.

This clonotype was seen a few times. The CDR3: CASSPPVSDTQYF. CDR3 DNA: TGTGCCAGCTCACCACCGGTTTCAGATACGCAGTATTTT. V gene TRBV18 combines with J gene TRBJ2-3; D is unresolved. Germline V gene data show CDR1 as KGHSH and CDR2 as LQKENI. The CDR3 spans 13 residues. V was shortened by 0 bases and J by 4 bases, with 5 bases between the two germline ends.

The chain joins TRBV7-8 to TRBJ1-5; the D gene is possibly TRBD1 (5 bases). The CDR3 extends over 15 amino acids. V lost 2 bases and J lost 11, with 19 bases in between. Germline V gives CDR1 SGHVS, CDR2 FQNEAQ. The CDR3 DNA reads TGTGCCAGCAGCTTACTCGGGGCAGTTGGAGGGGCCCAGCATTTT. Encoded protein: CASSLLGAVGGAQHF.

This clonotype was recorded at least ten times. CDR3 bases: TGCAGTGCTCCTCGGACGAGGGGAACTGAAGCTTTCTTT. This sequence encodes CSAPRTRGTEAFF. The rearrangement joins TRBV20-1 to TRBJ1-1; TRBD1 is a possible D gene (5 bases). The germline CDR1 and CDR2 sequences are DFQATT and SNEGSKA (reference sequence). V gave up 5 bases and J gave up 5 bases, with 15 bases separating them. This CDR3 is 13 amino acids long.

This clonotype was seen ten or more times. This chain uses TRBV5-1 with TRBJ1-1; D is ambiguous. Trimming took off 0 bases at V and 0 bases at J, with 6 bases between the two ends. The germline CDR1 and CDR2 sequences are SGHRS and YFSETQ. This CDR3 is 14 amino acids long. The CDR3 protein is CASSLDAVNTEAFF. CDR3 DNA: TGCGCCAGCAGCTTGGATGCGGTGAACACTGAAGCTTTCTTT.

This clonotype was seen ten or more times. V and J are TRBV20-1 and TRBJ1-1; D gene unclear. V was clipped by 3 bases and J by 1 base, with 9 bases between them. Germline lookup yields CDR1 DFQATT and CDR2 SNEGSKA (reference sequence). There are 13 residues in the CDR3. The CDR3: CSARGLKNTEAFF. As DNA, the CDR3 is TGCAGTGCTAGGGGATTGAAGAACACTGAAGCTTTCTTT.

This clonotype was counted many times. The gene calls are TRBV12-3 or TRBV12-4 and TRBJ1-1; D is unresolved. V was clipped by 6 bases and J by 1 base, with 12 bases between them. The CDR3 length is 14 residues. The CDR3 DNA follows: TGTGCCAGCAGCCTGACACTCCCGAACACTGAAGCTTTCTTT. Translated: CASSLTLPNTEAFF.